This TCR beta chain was documented in a study of graft-versus-host responses after intestinal transplantation (dated by TCRdb to about 2021). About the full investigation: The transplants that recipients got were multivisceral, liver-intestinal, or isolated intestinal. Anti-thymocyte globulin induction was given to all recipients, followed by maintenance tacrolimus and steroids for two to four years. Graft-versus-host and host-versus-graft alloreactive T cell clones were tracked in the graft, circulation and bone marrow after intestinal transplantation using bulk TCR-beta CDR3 sequencing. To identify alloreactive clones, pre-transplant mixed lymphocyte reaction products were sequenced and then compared with unstimulated pre-transplant donor and recipient T cells. A cohort of under 30 intestinal transplant recipients, including one retransplant, was enrolled, and a few patients lacking pretransplant specimens were excluded. Donor T cell macrochimerism was defined as a peak of at least 4% donor T cells among recipient peripheral blood mononuclear cells. Instead of going to the commercial service, samples from a few later patients were sequenced in-house on an Illumina MiSeq and processed with MiXCR.

This clone was detected once. The specificity of this receptor is unknown. The sample holds no much larger clone one base away, and base qualities are not on file. Library generation was performed with the immunoSEQ multiplex PCR assay. In most patients, genomic DNA was isolated using the Qiagen DNeasy Blood and Tissue Kit and sent frozen to Adaptive Biotechnologies for TCR sequencing. High-throughput TCR-beta CDR3 sequencing of genomic DNA from most patients was performed by Adaptive Biotechnologies. The original methods were these. TCR sequencing data for more than 15 patients were retrieved from Adaptive's ImmunoSEQ software; a few other patients were processed with MiXCR and VDJtools. To correct CD4 versus CD8 sorting errors, any sequence found in both subsets at a frequency ratio below 5:1 was removed. CDR3 nucleotide sequences shared by donor and recipient were removed because the origin of these sequences could not be assigned. Alloreactive clones required at least 2-fold expansion over unstimulated cells and minimum CFSE-low frequency of 0.002% (template counts) or 0.001% (read counts). Clones were considered mappable if detected in sequenced pre-transplant spleen, lymph node, or MLR CFSE-low populations of the donor or recipient. The cumulative frequency of alloreactive clones was calculated as a percentage of all sequences, weighted by copy number. TCRdb limited this immuneACCESS table to in-frame rearrangements with V and J called. A share of clones is missing; checked studies link under half to unresolved V genes, and the rest is unexplained. The DNA was the basis for D and trimming; V, J and clone size are from that table. This sample lists fewer than 95,000 clones; roughly 91% were detected once. The top ten clones comprise less than 0.6% of the sample.

V and J are truncated by 6 bases and 0 bases respectively, leaving an intervening sequence of 13 bases. The CDR3 holds 15 amino acids from the cysteine to the phenylalanine. The only DNA kept is the CDR3, 45 bases in frame from the first base. Per the germline V gene (reference sequence), MNHEY is the CDR1 and SMNVEV is the CDR2. The investigation overall reported the following: GvH clones were detected in recipient bone marrow, and some appeared earlier in ileal mucosa or blood, consistent with an intestinal mucosal origin. Conclusions were limited by the relatively low number and heterogeneity of intestinal transplant patients. High GvH to HvG T cell clonal ratios were observed in the allografts of patients with donor T cell macrochimerism. Early after transplant, peak levels of circulating GvH clones were found to be associated with declines in HvG clones.

The sample's time point label, decoded: cells obtained before transplantation from donor or recipient. CD3+CD4+ and CD3+CD8+ populations were FACS-sorted from unstimulated pre-transplant donor and recipient cells taken from spleen or lymph nodes. Recombination connected TRBV27 to TRBJ2-3, with TRBD1 tentatively as D gene (6 bases match). This specimen consisted of unstimulated CD8+ T cells sorted from spleen or lymph node cells, obtained before intestinal transplant. The TCR originated in a human donor who received an intestinal transplant. The nucleotide sequence reads TGTGCCAGCAGGGGTACAGGGTTGAGCACAGATACGCAGTATTTT. Translated, this is CASRGTGLSTDTQYF.